The clone carrying this TCR beta chain was seen at least ten times. Sequencing libraries for TCR beta were prepared with iRepertoire HTBI primers and Arm-PCR of CDR3 regions. Using its own MiXCR run on the multiplex PCR reads, TCRdb lists one record per CDR3 protein. This sample has roughly 420,000 distinct CDR3 sequences, with less than 20% found just once. These data originate in a study of regulatory T cells in long-lasting Graves disease. The time point is: newly diagnosed GD, antithyroid drugs for less than 3 months. PBMC RNA served as the TCR library source. V was pared by 8 bases and J by 1 base, with 7 bases of the junction left unmatched. Germline CDR1 is KGHSH and CDR2 is LQKENI. CDR3 size: 15 residues. The data also belong to a second study, concerning T cells in Graves' hyperthyroidism and ophthalmopathy. That study adds: Among clonotypes expanded in thyroid above 0.001, most were also found in blood.

J is TRBJ1-1 and V is TRBV18, with 10 bases matching TRBD1. The sequencing used peripheral blood mononuclear cells (PBMCs), collected at new diagnosis, from a patient treated with antithyroid drugs. This clonotype was sampled from a woman aged 25 to 45 with Graves disease. The CDR3 here is CASSPGTGENTEAFF. CDR3 in DNA: TGTGCCAGCAGCCCAGGGACAGGGGAGAACACTGAAGCTTTCTTT.